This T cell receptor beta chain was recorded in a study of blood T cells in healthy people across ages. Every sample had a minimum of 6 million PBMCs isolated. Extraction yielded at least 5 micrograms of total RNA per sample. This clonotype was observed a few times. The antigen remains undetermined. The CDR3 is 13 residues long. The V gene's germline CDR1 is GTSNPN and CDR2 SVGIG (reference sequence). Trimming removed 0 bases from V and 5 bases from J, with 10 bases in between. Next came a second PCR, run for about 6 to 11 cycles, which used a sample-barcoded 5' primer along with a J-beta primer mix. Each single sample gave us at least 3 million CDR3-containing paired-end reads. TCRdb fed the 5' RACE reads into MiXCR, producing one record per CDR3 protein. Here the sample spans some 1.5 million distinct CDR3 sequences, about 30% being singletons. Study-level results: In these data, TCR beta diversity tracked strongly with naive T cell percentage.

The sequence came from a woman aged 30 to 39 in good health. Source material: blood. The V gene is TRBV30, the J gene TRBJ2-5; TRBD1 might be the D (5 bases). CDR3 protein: CAWSVGAKETQYF. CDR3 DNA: TGTGCCTGGAGTGTAGGGGCGAAGGAGACCCAGTACTTC. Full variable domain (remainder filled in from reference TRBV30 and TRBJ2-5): SQTIHQWPATLVQPVGSPLSLECTVEGTSNPNLYWYRQAAGRGLQLLFYSVGIGQISSEVPQNLSASRPQDRQFILSSKKLLLSDSGFYLCAWSVGAKETQYFGPGTRLLVL.